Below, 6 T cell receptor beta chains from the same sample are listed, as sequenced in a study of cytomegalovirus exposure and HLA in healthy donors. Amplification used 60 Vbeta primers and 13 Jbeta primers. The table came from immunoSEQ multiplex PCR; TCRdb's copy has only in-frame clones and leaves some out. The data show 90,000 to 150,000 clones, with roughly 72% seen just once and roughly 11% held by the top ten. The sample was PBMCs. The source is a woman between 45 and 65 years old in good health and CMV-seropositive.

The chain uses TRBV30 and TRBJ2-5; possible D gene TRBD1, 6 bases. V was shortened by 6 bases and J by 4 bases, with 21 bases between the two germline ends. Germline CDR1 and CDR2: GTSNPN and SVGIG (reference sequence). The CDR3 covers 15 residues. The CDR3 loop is CACAKGQIGRETQYF. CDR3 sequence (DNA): TGTGCCTGCGCCAAAGGACAGATCGGCAGAGAGACCCAGTACTTC.

CDR3 bases: TGTGCCAGCAGCCCCCGACAGGGGGTGGTGAAACTGTTTTTT. Its protein product is CASSPRQGVVKLFF. The gene calls are TRBV7-2 and TRBJ1-4, with 9 bases aligning to TRBD1. CDR3 size: 14 residues. Trimming cost V 5 bases and J 11 bases; bases outside gene matches: 9. CDR1 SGHTA and CDR2 FQGNSA come from the germline V gene.

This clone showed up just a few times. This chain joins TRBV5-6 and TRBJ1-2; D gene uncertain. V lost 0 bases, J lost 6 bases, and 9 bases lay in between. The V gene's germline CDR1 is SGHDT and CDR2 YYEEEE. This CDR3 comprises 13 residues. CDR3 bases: TGTGCCAGCAGCTTGGGATCGGTCCATGGCTACACCTTC. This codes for CASSLGSVHGYTF.

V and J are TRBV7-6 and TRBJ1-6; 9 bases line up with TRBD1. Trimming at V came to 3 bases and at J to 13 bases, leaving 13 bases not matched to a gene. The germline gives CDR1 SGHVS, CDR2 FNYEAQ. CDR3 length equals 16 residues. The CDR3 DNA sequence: TGTGCCAGCAGCTTGGACCCGGGACAGGGTTTGAGCCCCCTCCACTTT. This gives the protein CASSLDPGQGLSPLHF.

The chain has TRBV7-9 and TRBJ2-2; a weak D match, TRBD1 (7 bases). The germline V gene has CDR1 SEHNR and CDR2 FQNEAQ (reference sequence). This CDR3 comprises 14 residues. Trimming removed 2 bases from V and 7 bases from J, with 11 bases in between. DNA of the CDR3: TGTGCCAGCAGCTTATCAGGGGGGAACGGGGAGCTGTTTTTT. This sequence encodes CASSLSGGNGELFF.

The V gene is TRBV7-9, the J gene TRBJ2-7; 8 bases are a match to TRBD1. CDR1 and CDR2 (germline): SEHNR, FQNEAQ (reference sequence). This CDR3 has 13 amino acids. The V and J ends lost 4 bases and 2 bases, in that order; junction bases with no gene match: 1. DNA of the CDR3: TGTGCCAGCAGCTGGACAGGGACCTACGAGCAGTACTTC. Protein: CASSWTGTYEQYF.